This T cell receptor (beta chain) was obtained from a study of shared clonotypes between healthy human individuals. The protocol was immunoSEQ multiplex PCR, while the TCRdb copy is restricted to in-frame clones and leaves out a portion. Here the sample spans about 510,000 clones, almost 97% being singletons. Source material: naive CD4+ T cells sorted from blood. Stated subset: CD45RA+ positively selected. The source of this sequence is a woman between 25 and 40 years old in good health.

Written as DNA, the CDR3 is TGCGCCAGCAGTTCGTACATTGGGACTAGCGTTAAATCCTACGAGCAGTACTTC. Protein: CASSSYIGTSVKSYEQYF. V usage is TRBV5-1 and J usage is TRBJ2-5, with 10 positions matching TRBD2. The end of the DNA is better explained by TRBJ2-7, so the J call may be wrong. The length of the CDR3 is 18 residues. CDR1 is SGHRS, CDR2 YFSETQ, per germline.